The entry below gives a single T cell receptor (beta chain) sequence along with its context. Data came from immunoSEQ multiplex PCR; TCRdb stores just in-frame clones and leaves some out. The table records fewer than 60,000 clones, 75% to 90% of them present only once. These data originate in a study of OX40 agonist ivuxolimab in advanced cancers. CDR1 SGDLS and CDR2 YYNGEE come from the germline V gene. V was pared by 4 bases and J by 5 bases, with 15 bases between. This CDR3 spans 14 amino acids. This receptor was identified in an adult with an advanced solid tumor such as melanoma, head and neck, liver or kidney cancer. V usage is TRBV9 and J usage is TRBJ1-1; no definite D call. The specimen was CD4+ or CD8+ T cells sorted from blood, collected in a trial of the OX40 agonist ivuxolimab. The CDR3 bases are TGTGCCAGCAGCCCCGGGGTAGGCGGGACTGAAGCTTTCTTT. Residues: CASSPGVGGTEAFF.